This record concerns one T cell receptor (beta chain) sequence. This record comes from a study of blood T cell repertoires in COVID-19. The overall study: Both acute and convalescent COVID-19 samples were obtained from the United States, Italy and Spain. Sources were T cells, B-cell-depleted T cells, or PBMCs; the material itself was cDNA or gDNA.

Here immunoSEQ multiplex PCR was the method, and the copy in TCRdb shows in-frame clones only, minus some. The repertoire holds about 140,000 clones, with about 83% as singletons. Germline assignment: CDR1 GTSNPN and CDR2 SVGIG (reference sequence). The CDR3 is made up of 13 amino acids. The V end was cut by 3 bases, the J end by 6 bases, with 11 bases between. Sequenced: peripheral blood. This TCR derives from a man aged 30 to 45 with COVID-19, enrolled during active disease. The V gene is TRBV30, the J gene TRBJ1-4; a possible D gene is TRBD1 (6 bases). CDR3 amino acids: CAWRGQSYEKLFF. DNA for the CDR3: TGTGCCTGGAGAGGACAGAGCTATGAAAAACTGTTTTTT.